These T cell receptor beta chains were read from a single sample in a study of blood T cell repertoires in COVID-19. Generated by immunoSEQ multiplex PCR, the TCRdb table keeps only in-frame clones and is missing some. The sample has a few hundred thousand clones; around 86% are singletons. Sequences were obtained from peripheral blood. The source of these receptors is an older woman with active or convalescent COVID-19. CDR3s include the opening cysteine and the closing phenylalanine or tryptophan. D genes are given only for firm matches. Clone size is stated in some rows and not others, as once, few, many or a class when expanded.

clone_size,j_call,d_call,v_call,cdr3_aa,cdr3_nt
-,TRBJ2-7,TRBD1,TRBV5-1,CASRLRLDRERVSEQYF,TGCGCCAGCAGGCTTCGTCTGGACAGGGAACGGGTCTCCGAGCAGTACTTC
-,TRBJ2-7,-,TRBV7-3,CASSFPPRRGVNEQYF,TGTGCCAGCAGCTTCCCACCTCGCAGGGGGGTCAACGAGCAGTACTTC
-,TRBJ2-1,TRBD2,TRBV19,CATERLAGGSNEQFF,TGTGCCACCGAAAGACTAGCGGGGGGCTCAAATGAGCAGTTCTTC
few,TRBJ1-5,-,TRBV2,CASSESWLLNQPQHF,TGTGCCAGCAGTGAAAGTTGGCTCCTCAATCAGCCCCAGCATTTT
-,TRBJ2-1,-,TRBV9,CASSVGRQVENEQFF,TGTGCCAGCAGCGTAGGGAGACAGGTTGAAAATGAGCAGTTCTTC
many,TRBJ1-4,-,TRBV6-6,CASKGGRVANEKLFF,TGTGCCAGCAAAGGGGGGAGGGTGGCTAATGAAAAACTGTTTTTT
-,TRBJ2-1,TRBD2,TRBV19,CASSIGGGDYNEQFF,TGTGCCAGTAGTATAGGCGGGGGGGACTACAATGAGCAGTTCTTC
-,TRBJ1-4,TRBD1,TRBV4-3,CASSREGQGANEKLFF,TGCGCCAGCAGCCGAGAAGGACAGGGGGCCAATGAAAAACTGTTTTTT
-,TRBJ2-7,-,TRBV7-9,CASSLDFPEQYF,TGTGCCAGCAGCTTAGACTTCCCGGAGCAGTACTTC
-,TRBJ1-6,-,TRBV19,CASGTGSNSPLHF,TGTGCCAGCGGAACAGGGAGTAATTCACCCCTCCACTTT
-,TRBJ1-3,-,TRBV13,CASSLGQFSSSGNTIYF,TGTGCCAGCAGCTTAGGACAGTTTTCGAGCTCTGGAAACACCATATATTTT
few,TRBJ1-2,-,TRBV19,CASSPLLQAATNYGYTF,TGTGCCAGTAGCCCCCTCCTCCAAGCCGCCACTAACTATGGCTACACCTTC
-,TRBJ1-5,TRBD1,TRBV6-1,CASSEEQGYQPQHF,TGTGCCAGCAGTGAAGAACAGGGGTATCAGCCCCAGCATTTT
-,TRBJ1-4,TRBD1,TRBV7-2,CASSSGTGVWGEKLFF,TGTGCCAGCAGCTCAGGGACAGGGGTATGGGGTGAAAAACTGTTTTTT
-,TRBJ2-7,TRBD1,TRBV29-1,CSVEGDRGTYEQYF,TGCAGCGTCGAGGGGGACAGGGGGACCTACGAGCAGTACTTC
once,TRBJ1-2,TRBD1,TRBV7-2,CASNTGGYGYTF,TGTGCCAGTAATACAGGGGGCTATGGCTACACCTTC
-,TRBJ1-1,-,TRBV6-9,CASSYTGEAFF,TGTGCCAGCAGTTATACGGGAGAAGCTTTCTTT
-,TRBJ2-2,TRBD1,TRBV5-1,CASSSFLTSGGLTGELFF,TGCGCCAGCAGCTCATTTTTGACGTCAGGGGGTTTGACCGGGGAGCTGTTTTTT
-,TRBJ2-7,-,TRBV6-5,CASGSSYEQYF,TGTGCCAGCGGGAGCTCCTACGAGCAGTACTTC
-,TRBJ1-3,-,TRBV7-8,CASSLGVNGNTIYF,TGTGCCAGCAGCTTAGGCGTGAATGGAAACACCATATATTTT
-,TRBJ2-7,-,TRBV10-2,CASSESSYEQYF,TGCGCCAGCAGTGAGTCATCTTACGAGCAGTACTTC
-,TRBJ1-1,-,TRBV4-1,CASSQDFSEAFF,TGCGCCAGCAGCCAAGATTTCAGTGAAGCTTTCTTT
-,TRBJ2-7,TRBD2,TRBV5-1,CASSPSGGYEQYF,TGCGCCAGCAGCCCCAGCGGGGGCTACGAGCAGTACTTC
-,TRBJ2-1,-,TRBV7-8,CASSLRPREQFF,TGTGCCAGCAGCTTACGTCCCCGGGAGCAGTTCTTC
-,TRBJ1-1,-,TRBV5-6,CASSLGAVSERAFF,TGTGCCAGCAGCTTGGGAGCCGTCAGCGAGAGGGCTTTCTTT
-,TRBJ1-1,TRBD1,TRBV6-5,CASRATGRVTEAFF,TGTGCCAGCAGGGCGACAGGGCGAGTAACTGAAGCTTTCTTT
-,TRBJ2-7,TRBD2,TRBV3-1/TRBV3-2,CASSRGTSGDYEQYF,TGTGCCAGCAGCCGAGGGACTAGCGGTGACTACGAGCAGTACTTC
once,TRBJ2-5,-,TRBV5-5,CASSYRGGYQETQYF,TGTGCCAGCAGCTACAGGGGGGGGTACCAAGAGACCCAGTACTTC
-,TRBJ2-2,TRBD1,TRBV3-1/TRBV3-2,CASSQVKYLRRTGNTGELFF,TGTGCCAGCAGCCAAGTAAAATATCTTAGAAGGACAGGGAACACCGGGGAGCTGTTTTTT
once,TRBJ2-5,-,TRBV9,CASSVGVSRETQYF,TGTGCCAGCAGCGTTGGAGTTAGCCGGGAGACCCAGTACTTC
-,TRBJ1-5,-,TRBV5-6,CASSPGGQVHRQPQHF,TGTGCCAGCAGCCCCGGGGGGCAGGTCCATCGTCAGCCCCAGCATTTT
-,TRBJ1-1,TRBD1,TRBV7-2,CASSLKGWGQATRNTEAFF,TGTGCCAGCAGCTTGAAGGGATGGGGACAGGCCACCCGGAACACTGAAGCTTTCTTT
-,TRBJ1-5,TRBD1,TRBV6-1,CASSERGRGLYSNQPQHF,TGTGCCAGCAGTGAAAGGGGCAGGGGGCTCTATAGCAATCAGCCCCAGCATTTT
-,TRBJ1-1,-,TRBV6-5,CASSYSNRGQTEAFF,TGTGCCAGCAGTTACTCGAATAGGGGTCAGACTGAAGCTTTCTTT
-,TRBJ2-1,TRBD1,TRBV11-2,CASSFLPGTGFIDEQFF,TGTGCCAGCAGCTTCCTCCCCGGGACAGGGTTTATAGATGAGCAGTTCTTC
-,TRBJ2-3,TRBD1,TRBV7-3,CASSSGTGGQDTQYF,TGTGCCAGCAGCTCCGGGACAGGGGGTCAAGATACGCAGTATTTT
-,TRBJ1-1,-,TRBV6-4,CASRPQPSTEAFF,TGTGCCAGCAGGCCACAACCAAGCACTGAAGCTTTCTTT
-,TRBJ1-5,-,TRBV6-2/TRBV6-3,CASSYSNSQPQHF,TGTGCCAGCAGTTACTCGAACTCCCAGCCCCAGCATTTT
-,TRBJ1-2,-,TRBV9,CASSVTHTGNYGYTF,TGTGCCAGCAGCGTAACCCACACGGGGAACTATGGCTACACCTTC
few,TRBJ1-5,-,TRBV11-3,CASSFGGSGNNQPQHF,TGTGCCAGCAGCTTCGGAGGGAGCGGGAACAATCAGCCCCAGCATTTT
-,TRBJ1-1,-,TRBV7-9,CASSWRTDTEAFF,TGTGCCAGCAGCTGGAGGACAGACACTGAAGCTTTCTTT
-,TRBJ1-5,TRBD1,TRBV6-2/TRBV6-3,CASSFPRDRGRQPQHF,TGTGCCAGCAGTTTCCCCCGGGACAGGGGGCGACAGCCCCAGCATTTT